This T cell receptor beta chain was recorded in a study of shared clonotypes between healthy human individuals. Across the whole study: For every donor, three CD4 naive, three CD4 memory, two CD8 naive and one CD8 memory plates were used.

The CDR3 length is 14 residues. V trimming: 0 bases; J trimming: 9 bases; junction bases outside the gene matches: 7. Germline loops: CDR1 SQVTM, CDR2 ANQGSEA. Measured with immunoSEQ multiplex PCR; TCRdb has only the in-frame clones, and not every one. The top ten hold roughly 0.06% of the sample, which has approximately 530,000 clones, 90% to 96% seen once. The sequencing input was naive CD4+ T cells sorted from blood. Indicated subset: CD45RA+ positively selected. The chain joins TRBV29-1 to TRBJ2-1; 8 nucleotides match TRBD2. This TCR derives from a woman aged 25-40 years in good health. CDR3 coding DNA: TGCAGCGTTGAAGAGGGACTAGAAGGCATTGAGCAGTTCTTC. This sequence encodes CSVEEGLEGIEQFF.